The 12 T cell receptor beta chains below were found in one sample sequenced in a study of regulatory T cells in long-lasting Graves disease. For TCR beta, libraries came from iRepertoire HTBI primers and Arm-PCR of CDR3 regions. TCRdb ran MiXCR on the multiplex PCR reads and lists one entry per CDR3 protein. The sample has 200,000 to 250,000 distinct CDR3 sequences, roughly 19% seen once. Indicated time point: newly diagnosed GD, antithyroid drugs for less than 3 months. PBMCs provided the RNA from which the TCR library was made. This sample was shared with a second study, whose subject was T cells in Graves' hyperthyroidism and ophthalmopathy.

The specimen was peripheral blood mononuclear cells (PBMCs), collected at new diagnosis, from a patient treated with antithyroid drugs. Every receptor here comes from a woman in her 30s with Graves disease.

This clonotype has at least ten counts. This chain links TRBV20-1 with TRBJ2-1; unclear D gene. From germline, CDR1 is DFQATT and CDR2 SNEGSKA (reference sequence). V was pared by 3 bases and J by 6 bases, with 6 bases between. CDR3 size: 11 residues. Here the CDR3 DNA reads TGCAGTGCTAGCGGGTTCAATGAGCAGTTCTTC. Encoded protein: CSASGFNEQFF.

This clonotype was counted at least ten times. J is TRBJ2-5 and V is TRBV6-1; D is possibly TRBD1 or TRBD2 (5 bases each). The CDR3 is 16 amino acids. CDR1 MNHNS and CDR2 SASEGT come from the germline V gene. Deletions cut 7 bases from V and 2 bases from J, with 20 bases between. The CDR3 DNA follows: TGTGCCAGCACCGACGCCGGGGACGTCCATCAAGAGACCCAGTACTTC. It specifies CASTDAGDVHQETQYF.

This clonotype was observed many times. The genes are TRBV10-1 and TRBJ2-7; no reliable D call. The CDR3 contains 11 residues. V was clipped by 2 bases and J by 7 bases, with 6 bases between them. Per the germline V gene, CDR1 is WNHNN and CDR2 is SYGVQD (reference sequence). CDR3 sequence reads: CASSEKGEQYF. CDR3 bases: TGCGCCAGCAGTGAGAAGGGAGAGCAGTACTTC.

The chain recombines TRBV29-1 with TRBJ1-3; D remains ambiguous. This CDR3 is 11 amino acids long. V lost 3 bases and J lost 4, with 4 bases in between. Per the germline V gene, CDR1 is SQVTM and CDR2 is ANQGSEA. CDR3 protein: CSVDSGNTIYF. As DNA, the CDR3 is TGCAGCGTTGATAGCGGAAACACCATATATTTT.

This clonotype showed up just a few times. CDR3 sequence reads: CASSPPPSGSGEQFF. Written as DNA, the CDR3 is TGTGCCAGCAGTCCCCCTCCGAGCGGTAGTGGGGAGCAGTTCTTC. This chain joins TRBV6-1 and TRBJ2-1; D is perhaps TRBD2 (5 bases). CDR1 and CDR2 from the germline V gene are MNHNS and SASEGT. The CDR3 runs to 15 residues. Trimming cost V 5 bases and J 10 bases, with 21 bases left between them.

The chain uses TRBV6-2 or TRBV6-3 and TRBJ1-6; D call uncertain. The CDR3 covers 14 residues. V lost 1 base and J 10 bases, leaving 11 bases between the germline ends. Germline CDR1 and CDR2: MNHEY and SVGEGT. The CDR3 reads CASSYLGSNSPLHF. In DNA, the CDR3 is TGTGCCAGCAGTTACTTAGGGAGCAACTCACCCCTCCACTTT.

This clonotype has at least ten counts. The V call is TRBV7-2, the J call TRBJ2-3; no firm D call. The CDR3 covers 13 residues. The ends were cut back, 2 bases at V and 7 bases at J, with 10 bases in the middle. CDR1 is SGHTA and CDR2 is FQGNSA in the germline V gene. Written as DNA, the CDR3 is TGTGCCAGCAGCTTAAGCCCCCCGAATACGCAGTATTTT. Amino acid sequence: CASSLSPPNTQYF.

This clonotype has ten or more counts. The V gene is TRBV6-1, the J gene TRBJ1-5; possible D gene TRBD1, 5 bases. The CDR3 contains 14 residues. V was cut by 9 bases and J by 4 bases, with 16 bases left in between. Per germline, CDR1 MNHNS and CDR2 SASEGT. This chain's CDR3 is CASRWGLSNQPQHF. CDR3 in DNA: TGTGCCAGTCGGTGGGGACTTAGTAATCAGCCCCAGCATTTT.

This clonotype has ten or more counts. This chain links TRBV28 with TRBJ2-7, with a possible D match to TRBD1 (6 bases). Trimming stripped 5 bases from V and 2 bases from J, with 13 bases between. Germline values: CDR1 MDHEN, CDR2 SYDVKM. The CDR3 extends over 14 amino acids. The CDR3 protein is CASSHQGIAYEQYF. CDR3 nucleotides: TGTGCCAGCAGTCACCAGGGGATCGCCTACGAGCAGTACTTC.

The chain employs TRBV6-1 and TRBJ2-5; possibly TRBD1 for D (6 bases). The germline V gene encodes CDR1 MNHNS and CDR2 SASEGT. V was clipped by 6 bases and J by 5 bases, with 7 bases between them. The CDR3 extends over 11 amino acids. CDR3 sequence (DNA): TGTGCCAGCAGGCAGGGGGAGACCCAGTACTTC. Protein sequence: CASRQGETQYF.

Turning to this clonotype: A far bigger clonotype differs at one base, so this is likely a read error. This chain joins TRBV2 and TRBJ2-1, with 9 positions matching TRBD2. The CDR3 sequence is 16 residues long. Germline V lookup: CDR1 SNHLY, CDR2 FYNNEI. CDR3 sequence: CATSDPSGGPGSEQFF. In DNA, the CDR3 is TGTGCCACCAGTGACCCCAGCGGGGGGCCGGGTAGTGAGCAGTTCTTC.

Many counts were recorded for this clonotype. The chain recombines TRBV9 with TRBJ2-1; TRBD1 matches 9 bases. Germline V gives CDR1 SGDLS, CDR2 YYNGEE. J gave up 6 bases and V 3 bases, and 7 bases lay outside the gene matches. CDR3 length: 15 amino acids. Written as DNA, the CDR3 is TGTGCCAGCAGCGCTGGGACAGGGCTTACCAATGAGCAGTTCTTC. This sequence encodes CASSAGTGLTNEQFF.